Listed below are T cell receptor beta chains from one sample, sequenced in a study of blood T cell repertoires in COVID-19. Sequencing was performed with immunoSEQ multiplex PCR; in TCRdb, only in-frame clones are kept and a portion is missing. The sample yields more than 65,000 clones, more than 70% seen once. Material: peripheral blood. Receptor source: a man between 45 and 60 years old with active COVID-19. Both conserved end residues are part of each CDR3. D genes are given only for firm matches. Size tells how often a clone was seen (once, few, many) or the class of an expanded clone, and some rows leave it out.

d_call j_call v_call cdr3_length clone_size cdr3_nt cdr3_aa
NA TRBJ2-1 TRBV11-2 13 NA TGTGCCAGCAGCTTAGATTTCAACAATGAGCAGTTCTTC CASSLDFNNEQFF
TRBD2 TRBJ2-2 TRBV10-2 15 NA TGCGCCAGCAGGATAGCGGGGGGGCCGAGCGGGGAGCTGTTTTTT CASRIAGGPSGELFF
TRBD2 TRBJ2-5 TRBV3-1/TRBV3-2 20 NA TGTGCCAGCGCGACGGTTACGGGACTAGCGGGGGCCTTTCAGCCGGAGACCCAGTACTTC CASATVTGLAGAFQPETQYF
NA TRBJ1-1 TRBV12-3/TRBV12-4 13 NA TGTGCCAGCAGTTTGGGGACTGACACTGAAGCTTTCTTT CASSLGTDTEAFF
TRBD1 TRBJ2-7 TRBV29-1 12 NA TGCAGCGGGGGCCGGGACAGTGGCGAGCAGTACTTC CSGGRDSGEQYF
TRBD1 TRBJ1-1 TRBV5-1 19 NA TGCGCCAGCAGCTTGATCGGGTTTGTCAGGGGGCAATGGAACACTGAAGCTTTCTTT CASSLIGFVRGQWNTEAFF
TRBD2 TRBJ2-1 TRBV27 15 NA TGTGCCAGCAGTTTAAGTAGCGGGAGGAGGAGTGAGCAGTTCTTC CASSLSSGRRSEQFF
TRBD2 TRBJ2-5 TRBV5-6 17 NA TGTGCCAGCAGCGCGGGACTAGCGGGGACAAGGGAGGAGACCCAGTACTTC CASSAGLAGTREETQYF
TRBD2 TRBJ2-5 TRBV12-5 16 once TGTGCTAGTGGTCCCGCCCGACTAGCGGGGAAAGAGACCCAGTACTTC CASGPARLAGKETQYF
NA TRBJ2-3 TRBV5-1 17 many TGCGCCAGCAGCTTGGGGCACCGGGACTGGGATGCAGATACGCAGTATTTT CASSLGHRDWDADTQYF
NA TRBJ1-1 TRBV4-3 15 NA TGCGCCAGCAGCCAGGCGGGAGAGGGCGCCTCTGAAGCTTTCTTT CASSQAGEGASEAFF
TRBD1 TRBJ1-4 TRBV5-6 15 NA TGTGCCAGCAGCTTTGGGGGACAGGGTTCTGAAAAACTGTTTTTT CASSFGGQGSEKLFF
NA TRBJ1-4 TRBV6-5 13 NA TGTGCCAGCAGGGGCAGGGCTGGGGAAAAACTGTTTTTT CASRGRAGEKLFF
NA TRBJ2-7 TRBV5-1 13 NA TGCGCCAGCAGCCCGGGAGATGACGACGAGCAGTACTTC CASSPGDDDEQYF
TRBD1 TRBJ1-4 TRBV5-1 16 NA TGCGCCAGCAGCTCAATGACAGGGGGCGCGGGTGAAAAACTGTTTTTT CASSSMTGGAGEKLFF
TRBD2 TRBJ2-1 TRBV7-2 16 once TGTGCCAGCAGCTTAGAAGCGGGACTAGAGTCTAGTGAGCAGTTCTTC CASSLEAGLESSEQFF
TRBD1 TRBJ1-6 TRBV6-5 14 NA TGTGCCAGCACCGTTAGGGGGCGGAATTCACCCCTCCACTTT CASTVRGRNSPLHF
NA TRBJ1-6 TRBV27 17 NA TGTGCCAGCAGTCCCCAGGGCGGGGGCGCAGGAAATTCACCCCTCCACTTT CASSPQGGGAGNSPLHF
NA TRBJ2-7 TRBV7-2 15 once TGTGCCAGCATCCTGGCGGTAGGAACCTCCTACGAGCAGTACTTC CASILAVGTSYEQYF
NA TRBJ2-1 TRBV27 16 NA TGTGCCAGCAGCAGACTAGATGGAGGCCCCTACAATGAGCAGTTCTTC CASSRLDGGPYNEQFF
TRBD2 TRBJ2-1 TRBV2 15 once TGTGCCAGCAGTGAAGTAGCGGGCCGACCCAATGAGCAGTTCTTC CASSEVAGRPNEQFF
TRBD2 TRBJ2-7 TRBV6-1 15 few TGTGCCAGCAGTGAAGCGGGACTAGCTCCCTACGAGCAGTACTTC CASSEAGLAPYEQYF
NA TRBJ2-2 TRBV7-9 15 NA TGTGCCAGCAGCTTCGGGACTCCGAACACCGGGGAGCTGTTTTTT CASSFGTPNTGELFF
TRBD1 TRBJ2-7 TRBV29-1 15 NA TGCAGCGTTGCGGTTGGGACAGGAACCTCCTACGAGCAGTACTTC CSVAVGTGTSYEQYF
NA TRBJ1-5 TRBV10-3 15 NA TGTGCCATCAGTGAGTCGGGGGGGGGAAATCAGCCCCAGCATTTT CAISESGGGNQPQHF
TRBD1 TRBJ2-7 TRBV15 16 few TGTGCCACCAGCAGGGGCACCGACAGGGGCGCCTACGAGCAGTACTTC CATSRGTDRGAYEQYF
NA TRBJ2-3 TRBV29-1 12 NA TGCAGCGCCCTGACTTCCCTTGATACGCAGTATTTT CSALTSLDTQYF
TRBD1 TRBJ1-5 TRBV28 15 NA TGTGCCAGCAAAGGAGACAGGGGGAGCAATCAGCCCCAGCATTTT CASKGDRGSNQPQHF
TRBD2 TRBJ2-1 TRBV4-3 17 once TGCGCCAGCAGCCTCCCGGGGACTAGCTGGAATCGGGGTGAGCAGTTCTTC CASSLPGTSWNRGEQFF
TRBD1 TRBJ1-2 TRBV5-6 14 NA TGTGCCAGCAGGTGGACAGGGGCTAGCTATGGCTACACCTTC CASRWTGASYGYTF
NA TRBJ2-3 TRBV5-1 15 NA TGCGCCAGCAGCCCTGGGGGCCGTTCTGAGGGGACGCAGTATTTT CASSPGGRSEGTQYF
TRBD1 TRBJ1-1 TRBV5-1 14 NA TGCGCCAGCAGCTTCGACAGGGGTCAAACTGAAGCTTTCTTT CASSFDRGQTEAFF
TRBD2 TRBJ2-1 TRBV7-9 15 NA TGTGCCGGCCAACGCGGGAGTGCCTCCTACAATGAGCAGTTCTTC CAGQRGSASYNEQFF
NA TRBJ2-1 TRBV11-2 11 NA TGTGCCAGCAGCTCCGTAGATGAGCAGTTCTTC CASSSVDEQFF
TRBD1 TRBJ1-2 TRBV3-1/TRBV3-2 13 NA TGTGCCAGCAGCCCTTGGGACAGCCCTGGCTACACCTTC CASSPWDSPGYTF
NA TRBJ2-5 TRBV6-2/TRBV6-3 17 NA TGTGCCAGCAGTCGGCGTACGGGGCGGGAAAATCAAGAGACCCAGTACTTC CASSRRTGRENQETQYF
NA TRBJ2-2 TRBV19 16 NA TGTGCCAGTAGTATAGAGGGGGCGGTGGACACCGGGGAGCTGTTTTTT CASSIEGAVDTGELFF
TRBD1 TRBJ1-1 TRBV3-1/TRBV3-2 15 NA TGTGCCAGCAGTCCTACAGGGGGGGAGGACACTGAAGCTTTCTTT CASSPTGGEDTEAFF
TRBD1 TRBJ2-7 TRBV7-9 13 few TGTGCCAGCAGCCCTCAGGGGGCTTACGAGCAGTACTTC CASSPQGAYEQYF
TRBD2 TRBJ2-5 TRBV4-1 18 once TGCGCCAGCAGCCAAAGACTAGCGGGAGGGCCGGTAGGGGAGACCCAGTACTTC CASSQRLAGGPVGETQYF
TRBD2 TRBJ2-7 TRBV19 16 NA TGTGCCAGTAGTATAGAGGGAGGGACGCAGGCCTACGAGCAGTACTTC CASSIEGGTQAYEQYF
TRBD2 TRBJ2-1 TRBV6-5 16 NA TGTGCCAGCAGTTCCCGACTAGCGGGGGGGCCTTATGAGCAGTTCTTC CASSSRLAGGPYEQFF
TRBD2 TRBJ2-1 TRBV24-1 14 NA TGTGCCACCAGTAAAGCGGGGGCCAACAATGAGCAGTTCTTC CATSKAGANNEQFF
NA TRBJ2-3 TRBV7-7 13 NA TGTGCCAGCAGCGCTATGGACCGGGGTACGCAGTATTTT CASSAMDRGTQYF
NA TRBJ1-4 TRBV5-1 15 NA TGCGCCAGCAGCTTGACAGGGTCATCGGATGAAAAACTGTTTTTT CASSLTGSSDEKLFF
TRBD1 TRBJ2-3 TRBV19 13 NA TGTGCCAGTAGACAGGGGGCCGGAGATACGCAGTATTTT CASRQGAGDTQYF
TRBD1 TRBJ1-6 TRBV6-5 15 NA TGTGCCAGCGAAAGAAGGGGGACAGGGAATTCACCCCTCCACTTT CASERRGTGNSPLHF
TRBD1 TRBJ2-3 TRBV5-5 15 NA TGTGCCAGCAGCTTAGGGACAGGGTGGGGAGATACGCAGTATTTT CASSLGTGWGDTQYF
TRBD2 TRBJ2-4 TRBV7-8 13 NA TGTGCCAGCAGCTTAGAAGGGAGGGACATTCAGTACTTC CASSLEGRDIQYF